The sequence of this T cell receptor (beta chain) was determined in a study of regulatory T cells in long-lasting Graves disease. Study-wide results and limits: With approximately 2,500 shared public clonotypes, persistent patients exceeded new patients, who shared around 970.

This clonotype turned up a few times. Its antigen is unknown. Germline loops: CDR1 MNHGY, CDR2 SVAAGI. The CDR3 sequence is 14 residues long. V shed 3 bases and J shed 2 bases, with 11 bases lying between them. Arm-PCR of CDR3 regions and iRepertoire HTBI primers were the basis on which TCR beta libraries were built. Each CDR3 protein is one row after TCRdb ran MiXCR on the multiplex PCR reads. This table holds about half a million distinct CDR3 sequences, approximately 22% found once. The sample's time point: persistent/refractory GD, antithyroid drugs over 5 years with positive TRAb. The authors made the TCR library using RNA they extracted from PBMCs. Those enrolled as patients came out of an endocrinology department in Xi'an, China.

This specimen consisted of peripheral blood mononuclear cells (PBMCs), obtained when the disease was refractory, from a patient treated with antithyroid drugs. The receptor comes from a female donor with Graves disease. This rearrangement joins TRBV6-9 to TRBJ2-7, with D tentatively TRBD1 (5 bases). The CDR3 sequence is CASSYVQDTYEQYF. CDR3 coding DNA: TGTGCCAGCAGTTACGTCCAGGACACCTACGAGCAGTACTTC.